This is a list of T cell receptor beta chains from one sample in a study of CD8 T cells in Susac syndrome. TCRdb ran MiXCR on the immunoSEQ multiplex PCR reads and lists one entry per CDR3 protein. The table includes roughly 200,000 distinct CDR3 sequences, 95% detected once. Material: CD4+ T cells from PBMCs. These TCRs come from a human donor with multiple sclerosis. CDR3s include the opening cysteine and the closing phenylalanine or tryptophan.

TRBJ1-1,TRBV27,CASSPQGEAEAFF
TRBJ2-6,TRBV3-1,CASTTGSGANVLTF
TRBJ2-7,TRBV3-1,CASSQVHEQYF
TRBJ2-7,TRBV5-1,CASSSGTGANEQYF
TRBJ2-3,TRBV5-1,CASSLPGQMRTDTQYF
TRBJ1-3,TRBV7-2,CASSTGYGNTIYF
TRBJ2-3,TRBV19,CASSAISLAGGTDTQYF
TRBJ2-1,TRBV2,CASRGSGGPDGYNEQFF
TRBJ2-7,TRBV18,CASSQLPGQGVEQYF
TRBJ1-6,TRBV12-3/TRBV12-4,CASSPTGGNSPLHF
TRBJ2-1,TRBV23-1,CASSQSKGQGSEQFF
TRBJ2-5,TRBV30,CAWSGLAMKETQYF
TRBJ1-2,TRBV5-4,CASSTEDRVGDYGYTF
TRBJ1-6,TRBV2,CASSSEKGSPLHF
TRBJ1-6,TRBV30,CAWSAGQLNSPLHF
TRBJ2-3,TRBV5-6,CASGLPTDTQYF
TRBJ2-5,TRBV14,CASSPGGTREETQYF
TRBJ1-5,TRBV3-1,CASSRQGWQPQHF
TRBJ1-2,TRBV10-3,CAISQGTSEGYTF
TRBJ2-3,TRBV3-1,CASSPGPLGADTQYF
TRBJ1-2,TRBV25-1,CASSESGIYGYTF
TRBJ2-7,TRBV12-3/TRBV12-4,CASNTGPTYEQYF
TRBJ2-7,TRBV6-5,CASSYSTGTVKVGEQYF
TRBJ2-4,TRBV30,CASNKGDINIQYF
TRBJ2-7,TRBV5-1,CASSFGTGSAEQYF
TRBJ1-5,TRBV12-3/TRBV12-4,CASRNDLGSQPQHF
TRBJ2-3,TRBV7-2,CASSLTRQADTQYF
TRBJ1-1,TRBV12-3/TRBV12-4,CASSLTQGTEAFF
TRBJ2-1,TRBV2,CASSESAGGFYNEQFF
TRBJ2-2,TRBV30,CAWSVRGGRTGELFF
TRBJ1-4,TRBV14,CASSQDLSAKLFF
TRBJ2-1,TRBV6-1,CASSDPHAGGREEQFF
TRBJ2-5,TRBV11-1,CASSLVSGAQETQYF
TRBJ1-5,TRBV12-3/TRBV12-4,CASSFRRELNQPQHF
TRBJ1-2,TRBV30,CACSPPAPYTF
TRBJ2-7,TRBV7-2,CASSLVRDSTYEQYF
TRBJ1-2,TRBV3-1,CASSQGRASGYGYTF
TRBJ1-1,TRBV7-8,CASSPRWPMNTEAFF
TRBJ2-3,TRBV5-1,CASSPGGVPDTQYF
TRBJ1-1,TRBV29-1,CSVGLNTEAFF
TRBJ2-2,TRBV13,CASKGANAGELFF
TRBJ1-1,TRBV16,CASSQRQGQGNTEAFF
TRBJ1-1,TRBV30,CAWSQGLAFQTEAFF
TRBJ2-2,TRBV27,CASSPGTGMYGELFF
TRBJ2-2,TRBV3-1,CASMLSLGANTGELFF
TRBJ2-1,TRBV20-1,CSASLGSYNEQFF
TRBJ2-3,TRBV24-1,CATSEWTKDTQYF
TRBJ2-1,TRBV29-1,CSVLGLAGMGEQFF
TRBJ2-1,TRBV3-1,CASSHGLRNNEQFF
TRBJ2-5,TRBV30,CAWSVTSSGTQYF
TRBJ2-1,TRBV7-2,CASSLGGTSIYNEQFF
TRBJ2-2,TRBV29-1,CSVEIGVGRGELFF